This T cell receptor beta chain comes out of a study of CD8 T cells in ankylosing spondylitis. Study-wide results and limits: The study identified a TCR beta motif of seven or eight highly homologous variants that appeared characteristic of ankylosing spondylitis blood.

The V gene's germline CDR1 is SGHDT and CDR2 YYEEEE. The CDR3 is made up of 14 amino acids. With 2 bases removed from V and 0 bases from J, the gap between germline ends came to 8 bases. Comments on this clonotype: Its antigen remains unknown.

As the method for making TCR beta libraries, quantitative 5'-RACE with molecular barcodes was used. TCRdb reprocessed the 5' RACE reads via MiXCR and lists one record per CDR3 protein. The sample lists a few hundred thousand distinct CDR3 sequences, 20% to 25% occurring once. The chain recombines TRBV5-6 with TRBJ1-2; D not certain. The sequence was obtained from a male donor with ankylosing spondylitis. Material for sequencing was blood, either unsorted or a sorted T cell fraction (not recorded which). The chain's CDR3 is CASSFYRSNYGYTF. The CDR3 nucleotides read TGTGCCAGCAGCTTTTACAGATCTAACTATGGCTACACCTTC.